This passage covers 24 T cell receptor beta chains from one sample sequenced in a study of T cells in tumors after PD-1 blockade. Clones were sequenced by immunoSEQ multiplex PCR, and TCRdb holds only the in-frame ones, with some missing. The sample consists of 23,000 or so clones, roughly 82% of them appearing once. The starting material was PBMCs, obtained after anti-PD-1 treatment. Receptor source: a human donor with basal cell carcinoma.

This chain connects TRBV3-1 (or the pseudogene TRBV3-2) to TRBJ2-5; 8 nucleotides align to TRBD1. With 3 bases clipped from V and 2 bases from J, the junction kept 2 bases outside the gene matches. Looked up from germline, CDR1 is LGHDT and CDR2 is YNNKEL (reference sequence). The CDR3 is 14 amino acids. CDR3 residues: CASSHNRGQETQYF. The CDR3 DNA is TGTGCCAGCAGCCACAACAGGGGGCAAGAGACCCAGTACTTC.

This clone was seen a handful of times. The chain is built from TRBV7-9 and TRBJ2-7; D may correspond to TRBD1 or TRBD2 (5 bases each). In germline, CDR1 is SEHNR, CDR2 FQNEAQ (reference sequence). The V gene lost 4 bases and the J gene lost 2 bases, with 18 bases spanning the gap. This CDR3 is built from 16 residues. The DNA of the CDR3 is TGTGCCAGCAGCTCCGAGTTTTCCGGGACCCCCTACGAGCAGTACTTC. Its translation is CASSSEFSGTPYEQYF.

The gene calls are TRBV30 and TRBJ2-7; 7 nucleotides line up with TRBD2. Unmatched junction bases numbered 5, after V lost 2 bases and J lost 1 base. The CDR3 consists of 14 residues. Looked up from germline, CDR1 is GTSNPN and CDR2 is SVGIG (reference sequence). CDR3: CAWSIAGVSYEQYF. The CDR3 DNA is TGTGCCTGGAGTATCGCGGGGGTTTCCTACGAGCAGTACTTC.

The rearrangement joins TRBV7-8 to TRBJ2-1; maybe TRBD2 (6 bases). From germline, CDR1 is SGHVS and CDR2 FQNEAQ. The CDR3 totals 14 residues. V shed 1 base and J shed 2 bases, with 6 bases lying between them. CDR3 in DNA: TGTGCCAGCAGCTTAGGGACTACCTACAATGAGCAGTTCTTC. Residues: CASSLGTTYNEQFF.

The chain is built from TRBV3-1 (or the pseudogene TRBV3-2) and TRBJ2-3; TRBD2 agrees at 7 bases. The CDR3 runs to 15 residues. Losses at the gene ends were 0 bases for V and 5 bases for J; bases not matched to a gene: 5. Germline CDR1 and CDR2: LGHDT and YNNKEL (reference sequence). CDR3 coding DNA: TGTGCCAGCAGCCAAGAACTAGCGAGGGGAGATACGCAGTATTTT. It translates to CASSQELARGDTQYF.

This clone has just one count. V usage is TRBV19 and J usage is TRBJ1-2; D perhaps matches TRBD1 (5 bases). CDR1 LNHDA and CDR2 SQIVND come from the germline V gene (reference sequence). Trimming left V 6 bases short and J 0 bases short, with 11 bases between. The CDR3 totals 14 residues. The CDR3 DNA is TGTGCCAGTAGCGGGGACGGACCTAACTATGGCTACACCTTC. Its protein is CASSGDGPNYGYTF.

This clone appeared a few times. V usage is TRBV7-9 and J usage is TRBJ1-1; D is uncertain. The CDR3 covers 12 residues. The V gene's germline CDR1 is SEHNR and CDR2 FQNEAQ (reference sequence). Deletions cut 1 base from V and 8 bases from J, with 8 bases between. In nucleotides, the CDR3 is TGTGCCAGCAGCTTAGGGACGCAGGAAGCTTTCTTT. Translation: CASSLGTQEAFF.

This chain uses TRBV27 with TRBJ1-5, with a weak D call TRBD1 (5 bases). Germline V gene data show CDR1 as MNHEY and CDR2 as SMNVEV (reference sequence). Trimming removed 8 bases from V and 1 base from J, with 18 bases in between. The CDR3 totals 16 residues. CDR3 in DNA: TGTGCCAGCGGGATGGCAGGGAGCTTAAGCAATCAGCCCCAGCATTTT. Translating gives CASGMAGSLSNQPQHF.

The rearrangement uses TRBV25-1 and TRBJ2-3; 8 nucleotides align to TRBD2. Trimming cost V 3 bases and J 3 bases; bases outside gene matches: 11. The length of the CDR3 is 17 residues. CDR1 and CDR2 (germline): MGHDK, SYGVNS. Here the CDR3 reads CASSDLIRGGLTDTQYF. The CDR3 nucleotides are TGTGCCAGCAGTGATCTTATCCGGGGGGGCTTAACAGATACGCAGTATTTT.

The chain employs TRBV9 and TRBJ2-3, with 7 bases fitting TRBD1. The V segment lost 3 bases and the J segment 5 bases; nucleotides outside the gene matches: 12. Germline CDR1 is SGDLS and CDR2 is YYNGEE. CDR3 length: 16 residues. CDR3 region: CASSERQGMLGDTQYF. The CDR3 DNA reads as TGTGCCAGCAGCGAGCGACAGGGAATGCTTGGAGATACGCAGTATTTT.

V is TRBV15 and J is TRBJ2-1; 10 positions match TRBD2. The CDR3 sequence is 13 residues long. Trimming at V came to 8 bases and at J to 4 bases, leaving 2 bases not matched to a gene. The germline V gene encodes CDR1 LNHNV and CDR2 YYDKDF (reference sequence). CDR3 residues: CATGLADYNEQFF. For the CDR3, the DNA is TGTGCCACCGGACTAGCGGATTACAATGAGCAGTTCTTC.

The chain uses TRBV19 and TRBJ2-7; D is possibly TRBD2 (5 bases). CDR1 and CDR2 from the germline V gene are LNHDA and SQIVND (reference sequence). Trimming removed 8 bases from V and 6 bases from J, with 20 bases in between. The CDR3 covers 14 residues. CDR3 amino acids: CASSVGLADGEQYF. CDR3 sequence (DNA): TGTGCCAGTTCGGTCGGGCTAGCTGACGGCGAGCAGTACTTC.

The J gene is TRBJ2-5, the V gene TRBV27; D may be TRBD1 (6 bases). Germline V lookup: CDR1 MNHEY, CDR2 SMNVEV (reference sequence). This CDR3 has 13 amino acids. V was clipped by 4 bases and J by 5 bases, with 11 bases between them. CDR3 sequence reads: CASSSYRDETQYF. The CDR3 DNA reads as TGTGCCAGCAGTTCCTACAGGGACGAGACCCAGTACTTC.

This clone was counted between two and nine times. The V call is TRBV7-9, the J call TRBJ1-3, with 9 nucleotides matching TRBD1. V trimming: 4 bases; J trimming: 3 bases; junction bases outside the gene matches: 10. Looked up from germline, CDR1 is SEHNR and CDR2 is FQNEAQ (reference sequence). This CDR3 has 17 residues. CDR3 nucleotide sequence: TGTGCCAGCAGCTCGCCGGGACAGGGAATATATGGAAACACCATATATTTT. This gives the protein CASSSPGQGIYGNTIYF.

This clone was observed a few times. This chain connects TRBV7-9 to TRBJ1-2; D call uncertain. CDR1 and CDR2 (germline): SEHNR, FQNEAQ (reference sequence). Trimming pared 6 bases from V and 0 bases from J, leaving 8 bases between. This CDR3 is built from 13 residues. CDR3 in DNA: TGTGCCAGCAGTTCCATAGCTAACTATGGCTACACCTTC. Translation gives CASSSIANYGYTF.

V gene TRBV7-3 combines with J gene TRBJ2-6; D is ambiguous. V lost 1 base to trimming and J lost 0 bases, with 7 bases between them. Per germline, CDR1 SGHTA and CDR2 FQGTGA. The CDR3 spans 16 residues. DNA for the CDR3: TGTGCCAGCAGCTTAATGACCAGCTCTGGGGCCAACGTCCTGACTTTC. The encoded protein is CASSLMTSSGANVLTF.

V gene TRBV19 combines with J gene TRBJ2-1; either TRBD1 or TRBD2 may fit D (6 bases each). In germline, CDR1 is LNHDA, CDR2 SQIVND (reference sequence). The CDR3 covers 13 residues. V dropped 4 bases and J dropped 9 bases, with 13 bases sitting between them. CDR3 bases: TGTGCCAGTAGTACTGGGGGGCCCGGTGAGCAGTTCTTC. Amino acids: CASSTGGPGEQFF.

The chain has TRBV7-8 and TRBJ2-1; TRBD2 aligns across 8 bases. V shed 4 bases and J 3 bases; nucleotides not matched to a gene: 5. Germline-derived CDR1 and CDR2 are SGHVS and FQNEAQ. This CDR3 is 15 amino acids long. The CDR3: CASSSGGTLYNEQFF. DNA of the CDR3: TGTGCCAGCAGCTCGGGGGGGACTCTCTACAATGAGCAGTTCTTC.

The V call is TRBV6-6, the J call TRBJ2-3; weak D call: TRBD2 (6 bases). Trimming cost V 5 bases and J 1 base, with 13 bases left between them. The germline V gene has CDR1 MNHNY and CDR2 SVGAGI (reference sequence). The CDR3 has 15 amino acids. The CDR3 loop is CASSTSSVGTDTQYF. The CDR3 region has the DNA TGTGCCAGCAGTACTTCTAGCGTGGGCACAGATACGCAGTATTTT.

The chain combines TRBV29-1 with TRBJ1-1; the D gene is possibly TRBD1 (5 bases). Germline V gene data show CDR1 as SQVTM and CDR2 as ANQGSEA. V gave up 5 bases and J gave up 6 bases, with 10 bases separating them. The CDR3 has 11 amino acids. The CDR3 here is CSVRPGAEAFF. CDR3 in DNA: TGCAGCGTTAGGCCGGGGGCTGAAGCTTTCTTT.

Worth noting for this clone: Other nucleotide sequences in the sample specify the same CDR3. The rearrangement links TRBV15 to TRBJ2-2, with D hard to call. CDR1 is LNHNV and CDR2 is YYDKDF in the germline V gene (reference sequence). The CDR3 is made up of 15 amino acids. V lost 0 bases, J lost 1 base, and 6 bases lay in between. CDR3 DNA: TGTGCCACCAGCAGAGACAACAGGAACACCGGGGAGCTGTTTTTT. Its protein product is CATSRDNRNTGELFF.

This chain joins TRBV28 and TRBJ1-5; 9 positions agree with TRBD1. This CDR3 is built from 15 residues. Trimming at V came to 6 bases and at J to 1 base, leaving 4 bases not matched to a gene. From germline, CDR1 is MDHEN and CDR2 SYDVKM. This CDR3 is CASRRTGGSNQPQHF. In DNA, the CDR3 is TGTGCCAGCAGACGAACAGGGGGCAGCAATCAGCCCCAGCATTTT.

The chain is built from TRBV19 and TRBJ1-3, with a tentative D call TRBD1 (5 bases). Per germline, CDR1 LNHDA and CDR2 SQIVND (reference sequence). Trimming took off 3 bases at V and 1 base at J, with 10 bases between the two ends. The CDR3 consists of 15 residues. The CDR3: CASSIPRGSGNTIYF. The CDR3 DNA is TGTGCCAGTAGTATCCCACGGGGGTCTGGAAACACCATATATTTT.

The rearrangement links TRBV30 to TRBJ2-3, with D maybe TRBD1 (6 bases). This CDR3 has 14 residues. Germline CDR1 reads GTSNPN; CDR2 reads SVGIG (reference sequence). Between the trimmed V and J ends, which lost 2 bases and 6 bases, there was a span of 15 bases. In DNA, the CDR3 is TGTGCCTGGAGTCACCCAGGGGAAGGGGATACGCAGTATTTT. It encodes CAWSHPGEGDTQYF.